What follows are 10 T cell receptor beta chains derived from one specimen sequenced in a study of T cells in localized non-small cell lung cancer (dated by TCRdb to about 2020). Library preparation was by the immunoSEQ multiplex PCR assay. In its TCRdb copy, this immuneACCESS table keeps in-frame sequences only and misses some clones. Where compared with another copy, unresolved V genes explain less than half of these, and the others have no known cause. The sample table records about 59,000 clones; about 90% of these occur just once. In total, the top ten clones hold about 20% of the sample. Material: peripheral blood, obtained before any cancer treatment. The receptors originated from a man between 35 and 75 years old with stage I squamous cell lung carcinoma.

This rearrangement joins TRBV4-1 to TRBJ2-2; D gene unclear. In germline, CDR1 is MGHRA, CDR2 YSYEKL. The CDR3 covers 13 residues. The ends were cut back, 2 bases at V and 2 bases at J, with 3 bases in the middle. For the CDR3, the DNA is TGCGCCAGCAGCCAATTAAACACCGGGGAGCTGTTTTTT. Translated: CASSQLNTGELFF.

The chain couples TRBV6-5 to TRBJ2-4; TRBD1 aligns across 9 bases. V shed 5 bases, J shed 7 bases, and the junction held 6 bases outside the gene matches. Germline V CDR1 and CDR2: MNHEY, SVGAGI. The CDR3 spans 14 residues. The CDR3 loop is CASSRGQGTNIQYF. CDR3 nucleotides: TGTGCCAGCAGTCGAGGACAGGGGACCAACATTCAGTACTTC.

J is TRBJ1-4 and V is TRBV5-6, with TRBD1 matching 9 bases. Looked up from germline, CDR1 is SGHDT and CDR2 is YYEEEE. Germline trimming cut 0 bases from V and 8 bases from J; bases unmatched to any gene: 8. The CDR3 has 16 residues. The CDR3 sequence is CASSLAGGQGLEKLFF. The CDR3 DNA reads as TGTGCCAGCAGCTTGGCCGGTGGACAGGGGCTCGAAAAACTGTTTTTT. The variable domain in full, with the rest retrieved from reference TRBV5-6 and TRBJ1-4, is DAGVTQSPTHLIKTRGQQVTLRCSPKSGHDTVSWYQQALGQGPQFIFQYYEEEERQRGNFPDRFSGHQFPNYSSELNVNALLLGDSALYLCASSLAGGQGLEKLFFGSGTQLSVL.

Here the CDR3 reads CASSENTEAFF. Here the CDR3 DNA reads TGTGCCAGCAGTGAGAACACTGAAGCTTTCTTT. The chain is built from TRBV6-5 and TRBJ1-1, with D unclear. CDR1 and CDR2 (germline): MNHEY, SVGAGI. Trimming stripped 5 bases from V and 1 base from J, with 2 bases between. CDR3 length: 11 amino acids.

V is TRBV28 and J is TRBJ2-7; D is undetermined. The V end was cut by 3 bases, the J end by 2 bases, with 5 bases between. Per germline, CDR1 MDHEN and CDR2 SYDVKM. The CDR3 has 12 amino acids. CDR3 sequence reads: CASSLPTYEQYF. The CDR3 DNA sequence: TGTGCCAGCAGTTTGCCAACCTACGAGCAGTACTTC.

The chain has TRBV5-8 and TRBJ1-2; possibly TRBD1 for D (5 bases). The CDR3 loop spans 17 amino acids. With 6 bases removed from V and 8 bases from J, the gap between germline ends came to 29 bases. The germline V gene encodes CDR1 SGHTS and CDR2 YDEGEE. The CDR3 DNA follows: TGTGCCAGCACCCGCGAAAGGCGCGGGGGTACAGACGGCGGCTACACCTTC. Amino acid sequence: CASTRERRGGTDGGYTF.

The chain is built from TRBV6-1 and TRBJ1-2; a possible D gene is TRBD1 (5 bases). From germline, CDR1 is MNHNS and CDR2 SASEGT. The V and J ends lost 3 bases and 3 bases respectively, with 11 bases between them. This CDR3 contains 14 residues. CDR3 DNA: TGTGCCAGCAGTGAGTTGGAGGGGTACTATGGCTACACCTTC. Its protein is CASSELEGYYGYTF.

The chain carries TRBV29-1 and TRBJ1-1; a possible D gene is TRBD1 (5 bases). In germline, CDR1 is SQVTM, CDR2 ANQGSEA. The CDR3 runs 11 residues. Trimming left V 4 bases short and J 6 bases short, with 9 bases between. CDR3: CSVGRVPEAFF. The CDR3 DNA follows: TGCAGCGTTGGCAGGGTCCCTGAAGCTTTCTTT.

This chain connects TRBV27 to TRBJ2-1, with D possibly being TRBD1 (5 bases). The CDR3 extends over 15 amino acids. Germline CDR1 is MNHEY and CDR2 is SMNVEV (reference sequence). V was cut by 2 bases and J by 8 bases, with 16 bases left in between. For the CDR3, the DNA is TGTGCCAGCAGTTTAGGGGCGACCCGATGGGATGAGCAGTTCTTC. Translating gives CASSLGATRWDEQFF.

This rearrangement joins TRBV7-2 to TRBJ2-7; 7 bases match TRBD1. The CDR3 runs to 13 residues. Looked up from germline, CDR1 is SGHTA and CDR2 is FQGNSA. V trimming: 5 bases; J trimming: 12 bases; junction bases outside the gene matches: 13. The CDR3, as DNA: TGTGCCAGCAGCCCGGGACCCGGACAGGTTCGGTACTTC. This sequence encodes CASSPGPGQVRYF.